Presented here are 29 T cell receptor beta chains from one specimen sequenced in a study of T-cell memory formation after mild COVID-19 (dated by TCRdb to 2020 to 2023). The library was produced with 5' RACE. Sequencer: Illumina NovaSeq 6000. In TCRdb, the public reads were trimmed at Q25 with fastp and aligned with MiXCR, with productive beta chains retained. Under each unique CDR3 protein, matching rows form one entry showing the most common genes and DNA. Within this sample are under 400,000 distinct CDR3 sequences, with under 25% of them counted one time only. Under 15% of the sample lies in the top ten. Sequenced input: PBMCs or a T cell subset sorted from them (not recorded which). These receptors were collected from an adult woman who had mild COVID-19 (a few samples of this study predate the infection). The sample titles of this study are shuffled in the database, so cell type and time point are left out; the donor was told from shared clones.

The chain couples TRBV5-6 to TRBJ2-1, with D possibly matching TRBD1 (5 bases). Trimming pared 1 base from V and 7 bases from J, leaving 12 bases between. The CDR3 consists of 14 residues. Looked up from germline, CDR1 is SGHDT and CDR2 is YYEEEE. CDR3 amino acids: CASSLYVGQNEQFF. In nucleotides, the CDR3 is TGTGCCAGCAGCTTGTATGTGGGGCAGAATGAGCAGTTCTTC.

The chain uses TRBV7-9 and TRBJ1-2, with D possibly TRBD1 on 5 matching bases. CDR1 and CDR2 from the germline V gene are SEHNR and FQNEAQ (reference sequence). The CDR3 runs 13 residues. Trimming removed 5 bases at V and 4 bases at J, with 11 bases between. This chain's CDR3 is CASSPPGRYGYTF. CDR3 sequence (DNA): TGTGCCAGCAGCCCCCCGGGGCGCTATGGCTACACCTTC.

The chain couples TRBV18 to TRBJ1-1; D is perhaps TRBD1 (6 bases). Germline CDR1 and CDR2: KGHSH and LQKENI. Trimming shortened V by 6 bases and J by 1 base, and 15 bases separated the two germline ends. This CDR3 is built from 15 residues. The CDR3 sequence: CASSPRQESNTEAFF. CDR3 in DNA: TGTGCCAGCTCGCCGAGACAGGAGTCGAACACTGAAGCTTTCTTT. Variable domain in full (rest from reference TRBV18 and TRBJ1-1): NAGVMQNPRHLVRRRGQEARLRCSPMKGHSHVYWYRQLPEEGLKFMVYLQKENIIDESGMPKERFSAEFPKEGPSILRIQQVVRGDSAAYFCASSPRQESNTEAFFGQGTRLTVV.

The chain uses TRBV6-5 and TRBJ2-7; 8 bases agree with TRBD2. V lost 7 bases and J lost 2; bases outside the gene matches: 7. The CDR3 spans 14 residues. Germline V gene sequence: CDR1 MNHEY, CDR2 SVGAGI. CDR3 in amino acids: CASKGREGTYEQYF. For the CDR3, the DNA is TGTGCCAGCAAGGGACGGGAGGGCACCTACGAGCAGTACTTC.

This clonotype has only a few counts. This chain joins TRBV7-3 and TRBJ1-1, with D perhaps matching TRBD1 (5 bases). Germline V gene sequence: CDR1 SGHTA, CDR2 FQGTGA. The ends were cut back, 3 bases at V and 1 base at J, with 9 bases in the middle. This CDR3 spans 14 amino acids. CDR3 nucleotides: TGTGCCAGCAGCTTCGGGGGGAGGAACACTGAAGCTTTCTTT. Its protein product is CASSFGGRNTEAFF.

This clonotype was picked up a small number of times. The genes are TRBV6-2 or TRBV6-3 and TRBJ2-7, with 9 bases matching TRBD2. CDR1 is MNHEY and CDR2 is SVGEGT in the germline V gene. Germline trimming cut 6 bases from V and 4 bases from J; bases unmatched to any gene: 4. The CDR3 is made up of 13 amino acids. CDR3 nucleotide sequence: TGTGCCAGCAGGGGGACTAGCAGTTACGAGCAGTACTTC. Protein product: CASRGTSSYEQYF.

The chain has TRBV11-2 and TRBJ2-1; 7 bases align to TRBD2. There are 11 residues in the CDR3. With V trimmed by 11 bases and J by 4 bases, 2 bases remained unmatched. Germline V gene lookup returns CDR1 SGHAT and CDR2 FQNNGV. CDR3 amino acids: CAWEGYNEQFF. CDR3 coding DNA: TGTGCCTGGGAGGGGTACAATGAGCAGTTCTTC.

The chain's CDR3 is CATSEARGPMAGEQYF. CDR3 in DNA: TGTGCCACCAGTGAGGCTCGGGGTCCCATGGCGGGCGAGCAGTACTTC. The V call is TRBV24-1, the J call TRBJ2-7; D is possibly TRBD2 (5 bases). Per germline, CDR1 KGHDR and CDR2 SFDVKD. V lost 4 bases and J lost 6, with 21 bases in between. This CDR3 is built from 16 residues.

V usage is TRBV7-3 and J usage is TRBJ2-7; D ambiguous. V was trimmed by 5 bases and J by 0 bases, leaving 8 bases between them. The germline CDR1 and CDR2 sequences are SGHTA and FQGTGA. The CDR3 extends over 13 amino acids. CDR3: CASSPENSYEQYF. The DNA of the CDR3 is TGTGCCAGCAGCCCTGAGAACTCCTACGAGCAGTACTTC.

The chain couples TRBV20-1 to TRBJ2-7; maybe TRBD2 (5 bases). This CDR3 spans 12 amino acids. Germline CDR1 and CDR2: DFQATT and SNEGSKA (reference sequence). With 0 bases removed from V and 5 bases from J, the gap between germline ends came to 8 bases. This CDR3 reads CSARDLAHEQYF. As DNA, the CDR3 is TGCAGTGCTAGAGATCTAGCCCACGAGCAGTACTTC.

This clonotype was recorded a few times. This chain connects TRBV7-9 to TRBJ2-2, with 7 positions matching TRBD1. Per the germline V gene, CDR1 is SEHNR and CDR2 is FQNEAQ (reference sequence). The CDR3 runs to 17 residues. With V trimmed by 5 bases and J by 4 bases, 13 bases remained unmatched. The CDR3 region is CASSQLTGSAGTGELFF. The CDR3 DNA reads TGTGCCAGCAGCCAGCTGACAGGGAGCGCGGGCACCGGGGAGCTGTTTTTT.

Ten or more counts support this clonotype. This chain links TRBV5-1 with TRBJ2-7; 8 nucleotides match TRBD1. The junction had 8 bases not matched to a gene; V was cut back by 5 bases and J by 4 bases. The CDR3 extends over 14 amino acids. CDR1 is SGHRS and CDR2 is YFSETQ in the germline V gene. The CDR3: CASRSGTGAYEQYF. The CDR3 DNA reads TGCGCCAGCAGATCAGGGACAGGAGCTTACGAGCAGTACTTC.

V and J are TRBV25-1 and TRBJ1-2; D may be TRBD1 (6 bases). CDR1 is MGHDK and CDR2 is SYGVNS in the germline V gene. This CDR3 contains 12 residues. V lost 3 bases, J lost 8 bases, and 10 bases lay in between. The CDR3 sequence is CASSERTAGYTF. CDR3 nucleotides: TGTGCCAGCAGTGAGAGGACAGCCGGCTACACCTTC.

This clonotype was detected only a few times. This chain joins TRBV7-9 and TRBJ2-3, with D uncertain. The germline gives CDR1 SEHNR, CDR2 FQNEAQ (reference sequence). Trimming took off 1 base at V and 11 bases at J, with 10 bases between the two ends. The CDR3 sequence is 12 residues long. CDR3 in amino acids: CASSLGNLGQYF. CDR3 bases: TGTGCCAGCAGCTTAGGCAACCTGGGGCAGTATTTT.

This clonotype was seen more than once but under ten times. The V call is TRBV24-1, the J call TRBJ2-1; 11 nucleotides agree with TRBD2. The germline gives CDR1 KGHDR, CDR2 SFDVKD. CDR3 length: 14 amino acids. J lost 10 bases, V lost 7 bases, and 8 bases had no gene match. CDR3 nucleotide sequence: TGTGCCACCAGGCCTAGCGGGGGGAATGAGGAGCAGTTCTTC. It encodes CATRPSGGNEEQFF.

The chain has TRBV4-3 and TRBJ2-5, with 7 bases that match TRBD2. Germline V gene sequence: CDR1 LGHNA, CDR2 YSLEER. The CDR3 contains 18 residues. The V gene end was trimmed by 0 bases and the J gene end by 5 bases; junction bases not matched to a gene: 15. CDR3 coding DNA: TGCGCCAGCAGCCAAGATACGACGGGAGGCCGGGGGAGGGAGACCCAGTACTTC. This codes for CASSQDTTGGRGRETQYF.

This clonotype was picked up many times. The CDR3 bases are TGCGCCAGCAGCTTAACTAGCGGGGCTTACAATGAGCAGTTCTTC. It is translated as CASSLTSGAYNEQFF. This sequence joins TRBV5-1 and TRBJ2-1; 10 bases fit TRBD2. The CDR3 covers 15 residues. Looked up from germline, CDR1 is SGHRS and CDR2 is YFSETQ. Germline trimming cut 2 bases from V and 4 bases from J; bases unmatched to any gene: 3.

The table lists this clonotype with a few counts. The chain employs TRBV27 and TRBJ2-7; D tentatively fits TRBD1 or TRBD2 (7 bases each). The germline gives CDR1 MNHEY, CDR2 SMNVEV (reference sequence). This CDR3 is 14 amino acids long. Trimming cost V 4 bases and J 2 bases, with 12 bases left between them. CDR3 amino acids: CASSSQGGPYEQYF. DNA of the CDR3: TGTGCCAGCAGTTCGCAGGGGGGGCCCTACGAGCAGTACTTC.

Only a few counts were recorded for this clonotype. The chain is built from TRBV15 and TRBJ1-1; TRBD1 agrees at 9 bases. The CDR3 extends over 14 amino acids. Trimming at V came to 4 bases and at J to 3 bases, leaving 3 bases not matched to a gene. The germline V gene has CDR1 LNHNV and CDR2 YYDKDF (reference sequence). CDR3 in DNA: TGTGCCACCAGCATAACAGGGGGCGACACTGAAGCTTTCTTT. This codes for CATSITGGDTEAFF.

The chain uses TRBV5-4 and TRBJ2-1; TRBD2 agrees at 13 bases. Germline loops: CDR1 SGHNT, CDR2 YYREEE (reference sequence). CDR3 length: 15 amino acids. After removal of 4 bases from V and 8 bases from J, the junction contained 6 bases not matched to a gene. CDR3 nucleotides: TGTGCCAGCAGCGTAGGGACTAGCGGGGAGGATGAGCAGTTCTTC. Residues: CASSVGTSGEDEQFF.

This clonotype was counted only a few times. This chain connects TRBV20-1 to TRBJ2-2; possibly TRBD1 or TRBD2 for D (5 bases each). Germline V gene sequence: CDR1 DFQATT, CDR2 SNEGSKA (reference sequence). The CDR3 loop spans 15 amino acids. V was clipped by 6 bases and J by 7 bases, with 21 bases between them. CDR3 in DNA: TGCAGTGCCCGTCTGGAAGGGACCTACGTCGGGGAGCTGTTTTTT. Translated: CSARLEGTYVGELFF.

This chain uses TRBV7-3 with TRBJ2-1, with D tentatively TRBD2 (5 bases). The CDR3 covers 12 residues. V was trimmed by 5 bases and J by 10 bases, leaving 12 bases between them. Looked up from germline, CDR1 is SGHTA and CDR2 is FQGTGA. CDR3 nucleotides: TGTGCCAGCAGCCCCGGACTGTCGGAGCAGTTCTTC. Its protein product is CASSPGLSEQFF.

This clonotype is a singleton in its sample. The J gene is TRBJ2-7, the V gene TRBV3-1, with D uncertain. Per germline, CDR1 LGHDT and CDR2 YNNKEL (reference sequence). Trimming took off 1 base at V and 10 bases at J, with 11 bases between the two ends. This CDR3 comprises 12 residues. In DNA form, the CDR3 reads TGTGCCAGCAGCCAAGGAACCTCGGGCCAGTACTTC. Translation: CASSQGTSGQYF.

The chain carries TRBV6-1 and TRBJ1-1; 10 bases are shared with TRBD1. V was pared by 8 bases and J by 1 base, with 1 base of the junction left unmatched. CDR3 length: 13 residues. Germline V lookup: CDR1 MNHNS, CDR2 SASEGT. The CDR3 reads CASGDRGNTEAFF. The DNA of the CDR3 is TGTGCCAGCGGGGACAGGGGGAACACTGAAGCTTTCTTT.

This clonotype appeared a few times. This chain links TRBV7-2 with TRBJ1-2; D is unresolved. Germline assignment: CDR1 SGHTA and CDR2 FQGNSA. Trimming pared 5 bases from V and 2 bases from J, leaving 15 bases between. CDR3 size: 15 residues. CDR3 amino acids: CASSLTLAVNYGYTF. In DNA, the CDR3 is TGTGCCAGCAGCCTAACCTTAGCCGTAAACTATGGCTACACCTTC. Together with reference TRBV7-2 and TRBJ1-2, the CDR3 gives the full variable domain: GAGVSQSPSNKVTEKGKDVELRCDPISGHTALYWYRQSLGQGLEFLIYFQGNSAPDKSGLPSDRFSAERTGGSVSTLTIQRTQQEDSAVYLCASSLTLAVNYGYTFGSGTRLTVV.

This clonotype was found a few times. The gene calls are TRBV7-2 and TRBJ2-1; 9 bases line up with TRBD2. This CDR3 has 15 residues. CDR1 is SGHTA, CDR2 FQGNSA, per germline. V shed 1 base and J 9 bases; nucleotides not matched to a gene: 7. This CDR3 is CASSLEVRGGGEQFF. CDR3 sequence (DNA): TGTGCCAGCAGCTTAGAGGTGCGGGGGGGCGGTGAGCAGTTCTTC.

This clonotype was counted between two and nine times. The chain links TRBV7-9 to TRBJ2-4; D is undetermined. This CDR3 is 12 amino acids long. The V end was cut by 1 base, the J end by 8 bases, with 6 bases between. Germline V lookup: CDR1 SEHNR, CDR2 FQNEAQ (reference sequence). CDR3 residues: CASSLVGYIQYF. The CDR3 bases are TGTGCCAGCAGCTTAGTAGGGTACATTCAGTACTTC.

This sequence joins TRBV3-1 and TRBJ2-2; D perhaps matches TRBD1 (6 bases). CDR3 length: 15 amino acids. Germline V lookup: CDR1 LGHDT, CDR2 YNNKEL (reference sequence). Trimming shortened V by 5 bases and J by 2 bases, and 12 bases separated the two germline ends. The CDR3 bases are TGTGCCAGCAGCTTTCGCAGGGGCAACACCGGGGAGCTGTTTTTT. Amino acid sequence: CASSFRRGNTGELFF.

This chain joins TRBV2 and TRBJ2-3; 9 bases are a match to TRBD2. Per germline, CDR1 SNHLY and CDR2 FYNNEI. The CDR3 totals 17 residues. The junction had 8 bases not matched to a gene; V was cut back by 0 bases and J by 4 bases. This CDR3 reads CASSEARASGNADTQYF. The CDR3, as DNA: TGTGCCAGCAGTGAAGCGCGGGCTAGCGGGAACGCAGATACGCAGTATTTT.